This TCR beta chain is drawn from a study of blood T cell repertoires in COVID-19. Across the whole study: Samples representing acute and convalescent COVID-19 were sourced from the United States, Italy and Spain. T cells, B-cell-depleted T cells, or PBMCs supplied cDNA or gDNA.

Seattle's cohort entered during active infection and was followed longitudinally. Germline CDR1 MDHEN, CDR2 SYDVKM. V lost 2 bases to trimming and J lost 1 base; unmatched junction nucleotides: 6. This CDR3 is 17 amino acids long. Original processing methods: Amplification with reference gene primers provided the estimates of nucleated cell counts. Measured with immunoSEQ multiplex PCR; TCRdb has only the in-frame clones, and not every one. The D gene and trimming were derived from the DNA, and the V and J assignments and clone size from that table. The sample contains 300,000 to 400,000 clones, 88% of which appear only once.

The chain is built from TRBV28 and TRBJ1-2, with 11 bases matching TRBD1. The sample comprised peripheral blood. The clonotype was recovered from a woman in her 30s with COVID-19, enrolled during active disease. This chain's CDR3 is CASSLNRDRGYNYGYTF. CDR3 nucleotides: TGTGCCAGCAGTTTAAACCGGGACAGGGGGTATAACTATGGCTACACCTTC.